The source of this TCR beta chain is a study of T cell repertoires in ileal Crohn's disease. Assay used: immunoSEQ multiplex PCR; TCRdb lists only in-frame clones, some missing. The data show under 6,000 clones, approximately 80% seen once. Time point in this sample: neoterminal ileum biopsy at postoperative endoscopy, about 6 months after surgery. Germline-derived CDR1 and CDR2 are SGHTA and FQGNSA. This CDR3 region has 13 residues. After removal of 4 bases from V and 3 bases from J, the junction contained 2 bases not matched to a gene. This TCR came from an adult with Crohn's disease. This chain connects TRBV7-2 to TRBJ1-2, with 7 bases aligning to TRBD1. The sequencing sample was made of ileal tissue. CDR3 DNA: TGTGCCAGCAGCTCCGACAGGGACTATGGCTACACCTTC. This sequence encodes CASSSDRDYGYTF.